This TCR beta chain was recovered during a study of T-cell reconstitution after alpha-beta-depleted transplantation in children. Regarding the study as a whole: Certain patients had high TCRbeta diversity at day 60, and it came from recipient T cells and thymic progenitors that survived. Several hundred expanded graft clones reportedly were the source of alpha-beta T cells about two months after transplant. T-cell counts and diversity were attributed mostly to newly produced T cells one year after transplant.

In the case of this clonotype: Its target is not known.

Molecular barcoding with unique molecular identifiers was used for the TCRbeta library. TCRdb processed the PCR reads anew with MiXCR; each CDR3 protein has one entry. The sample includes approximately 4,200 distinct CDR3 sequences, 25% of them seen just once. This TCR came from a boy younger than two who had a stem cell transplant for SCID, so the T cells may come from the graft donor. Here the sequenced sample was PBMCs, mostly from graft donor cells, taken 60 days after TCRalphabeta/CD19-depleted stem cell transplant.

CDR3 DNA: TGCGCCAGCTTCCCCGGACAGGCCTCCTACGAGCAGTACTTC. Its translation: CASFPGQASYEQYF. The genes are TRBV5-1 and TRBJ2-7; 7 nucleotides line up with TRBD1. J lost 0 bases, V lost 7 bases, and 7 bases had no gene match. Germline CDR1 is SGHRS and CDR2 is YFSETQ. CDR3 length: 14 residues.